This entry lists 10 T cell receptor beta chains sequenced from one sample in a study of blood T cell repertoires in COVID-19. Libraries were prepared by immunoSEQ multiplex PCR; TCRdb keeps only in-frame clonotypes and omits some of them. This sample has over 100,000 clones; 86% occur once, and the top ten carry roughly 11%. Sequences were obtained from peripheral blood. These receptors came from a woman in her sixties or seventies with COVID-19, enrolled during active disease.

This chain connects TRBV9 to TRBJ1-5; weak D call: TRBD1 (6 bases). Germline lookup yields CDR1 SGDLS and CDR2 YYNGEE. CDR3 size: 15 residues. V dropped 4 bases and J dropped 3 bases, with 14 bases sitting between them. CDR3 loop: CASSPGDIANQPQHF. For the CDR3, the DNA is TGTGCCAGCAGCCCCGGGGACATCGCCAATCAGCCCCAGCATTTT. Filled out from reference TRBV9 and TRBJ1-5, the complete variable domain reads DSGVTQTPKHLITATGQRVTLRCSPRSGDLSVYWYQQSLDQGLQFLIQYYNGEERAKGNILERFSAQQFPDLHSELNLSSLELGDSALYFCASSPGDIANQPQHFGDGTRLSIL.

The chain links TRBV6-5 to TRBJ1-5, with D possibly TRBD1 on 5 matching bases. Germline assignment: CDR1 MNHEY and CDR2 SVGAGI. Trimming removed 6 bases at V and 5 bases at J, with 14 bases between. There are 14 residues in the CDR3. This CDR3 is CASSARVSDQPQHF. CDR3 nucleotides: TGTGCCAGCAGCGCCAGGGTTTCCGATCAGCCCCAGCATTTT.

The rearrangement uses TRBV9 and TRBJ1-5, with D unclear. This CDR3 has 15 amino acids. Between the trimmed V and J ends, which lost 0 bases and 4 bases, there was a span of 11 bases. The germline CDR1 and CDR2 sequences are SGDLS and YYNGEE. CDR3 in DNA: TGTGCCAGCAGCGTAGACAGTCGAGCTAATCAGCCCCAGCATTTT. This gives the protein CASSVDSRANQPQHF.

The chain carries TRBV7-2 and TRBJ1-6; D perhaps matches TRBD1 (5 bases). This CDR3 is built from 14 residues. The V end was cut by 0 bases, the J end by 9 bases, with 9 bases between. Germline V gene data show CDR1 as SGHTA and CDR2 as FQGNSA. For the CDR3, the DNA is TGTGCCAGCAGCTTAGCGGGGGGGGGTTCACCCCTCCACTTT. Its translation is CASSLAGGGSPLHF.

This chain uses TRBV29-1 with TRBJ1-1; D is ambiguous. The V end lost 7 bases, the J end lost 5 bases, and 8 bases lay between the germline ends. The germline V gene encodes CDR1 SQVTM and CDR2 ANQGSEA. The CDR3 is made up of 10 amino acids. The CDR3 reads CSAVLTEAFF. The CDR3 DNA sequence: TGCAGCGCTGTACTTACTGAAGCTTTCTTT.

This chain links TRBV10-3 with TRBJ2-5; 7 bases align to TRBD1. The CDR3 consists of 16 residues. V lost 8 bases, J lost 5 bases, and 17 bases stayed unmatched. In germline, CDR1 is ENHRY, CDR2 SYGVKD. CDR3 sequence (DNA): TGTGCCATCGGTCCCGGGACAGTTCAACAGAGGGAGACCCAGTACTTC. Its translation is CAIGPGTVQQRETQYF.

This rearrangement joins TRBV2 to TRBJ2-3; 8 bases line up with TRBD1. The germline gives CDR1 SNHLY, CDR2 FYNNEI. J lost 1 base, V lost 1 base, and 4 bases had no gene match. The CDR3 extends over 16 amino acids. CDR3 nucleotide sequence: TGTGCCAGCAGTGAAGGGACAGGGTCCGGCACAGATACGCAGTATTTT. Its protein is CASSEGTGSGTDTQYF.

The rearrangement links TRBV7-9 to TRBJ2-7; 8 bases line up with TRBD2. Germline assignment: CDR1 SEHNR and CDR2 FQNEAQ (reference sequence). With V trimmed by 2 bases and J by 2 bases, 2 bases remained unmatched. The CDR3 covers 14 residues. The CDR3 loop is CASSLSGGAYEQYF. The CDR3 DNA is TGTGCCAGCAGCTTAAGCGGGGGTGCCTACGAGCAGTACTTC.

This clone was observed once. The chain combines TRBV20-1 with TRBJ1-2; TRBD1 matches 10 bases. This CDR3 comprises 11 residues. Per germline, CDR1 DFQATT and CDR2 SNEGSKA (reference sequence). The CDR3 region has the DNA TGCAGCCGACAGGGGGCGAGTGGCTACACCTTC. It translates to CSRQGASGYTF.

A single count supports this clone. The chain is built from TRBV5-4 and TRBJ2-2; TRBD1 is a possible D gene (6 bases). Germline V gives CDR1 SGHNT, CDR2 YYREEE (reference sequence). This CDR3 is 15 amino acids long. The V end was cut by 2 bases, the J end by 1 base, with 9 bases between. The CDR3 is CASSLARGNTGELFF. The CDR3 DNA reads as TGTGCCAGCAGCTTAGCCAGGGGGAACACCGGGGAGCTGTTTTTT.